Below are 16 T cell receptor beta chains sequenced from a single sample in a study of blood T cell repertoires in COVID-19. Sequenced by immunoSEQ multiplex PCR; TCRdb stores in-frame clones only, minus some. The sample shows some 340,000 clones, 80% to 85% of them seen only once. The specimen sequenced was PBMCs or T cells enriched from blood (not recorded which). These receptors came from a woman between 45 and 60 years old who had recovered from COVID-19.

J is TRBJ2-1 and V is TRBV18, with 7 bases matching TRBD2. V trimming: 3 bases; J trimming: 4 bases; junction bases outside the gene matches: 9. The CDR3 has 16 amino acids. Germline CDR1 is KGHSH and CDR2 is LQKENI. The CDR3 DNA is TGTGCCAGCTCACCTACTCGGGGGGTCGCATACAATGAGCAGTTCTTC. This encodes CASSPTRGVAYNEQFF. Complete variable domain (other parts from reference TRBV18 and TRBJ2-1): NAGVMQNPRHLVRRRGQEARLRCSPMKGHSHVYWYRQLPEEGLKFMVYLQKENIIDESGMPKERFSAEFPKEGPSILRIQQVVRGDSAAYFCASSPTRGVAYNEQFFGPGTRLTVL.

V is TRBV5-4 and J is TRBJ1-1; 7 bases line up with TRBD1. Germline lookup yields CDR1 SGHNT and CDR2 YYREEE (reference sequence). The CDR3 loop spans 16 amino acids. V was clipped by 0 bases and J by 4 bases; unmatched bases: 9. The CDR3, as DNA: TGTGCCAGCAGCTTGGAGGCAGGGGGACGGGTCACTGAAGCTTTCTTT. It yields the protein CASSLEAGGRVTEAFF.

The chain has TRBV9 and TRBJ2-3, with TRBD2 matching 10 bases. J gave up 1 base and V 2 bases, and 1 base lay outside the gene matches. CDR3 length equals 15 residues. Germline values: CDR1 SGDLS, CDR2 YYNGEE. CDR3 nucleotide sequence: TGTGCCAGCAGCGTTAGCGGGGGGCGCACAGATACGCAGTATTTT. The encoded protein is CASSVSGGRTDTQYF.

The chain joins TRBV12-3 or TRBV12-4 to TRBJ1-1; D unresolved. CDR3 length: 13 amino acids. With 4 bases removed from V and 7 bases from J, the gap between germline ends came to 13 bases. The CDR3 sequence: CASSSMLSREAFF. The CDR3 bases are TGTGCCAGCAGTTCGATGCTAAGTCGTGAAGCTTTCTTT.

This clone came up once. This rearrangement joins TRBV5-4 to TRBJ1-2; TRBD1 matches 8 bases. Germline CDR1 and CDR2: SGHNT and YYREEE (reference sequence). V shed 0 bases, J shed 7 bases, and the junction held 8 bases outside the gene matches. This CDR3 has 15 amino acids. The CDR3 region has the DNA TGTGCCAGCAGCTTGGGGGACAGGCCCCTAGCTGGCTACACCTTC. Protein sequence: CASSLGDRPLAGYTF.

This rearrangement joins TRBV9 to TRBJ2-1; D might be TRBD1 (6 bases). Trimming cost V 0 bases and J 9 bases, with 13 bases left between them. CDR1 is SGDLS, CDR2 YYNGEE, per germline. CDR3 length equals 14 residues. Here the CDR3 DNA reads TGTGCCAGCAGCGTAGTTATGGGACAAGGTGAGCAGTTCTTC. Its protein is CASSVVMGQGEQFF.

This clone was found a few times. The CDR3 bases are TGTGCCAGTAGTCGGGGGTCGGGACAGAGCAATCAGCCCCAGCATTTT. Translating gives CASSRGSGQSNQPQHF. The rearrangement uses TRBV19 and TRBJ1-5; TRBD1 aligns across 7 bases. CDR1 and CDR2 (germline): LNHDA, SQIVND (reference sequence). V lost 5 bases, J lost 1 base, and 8 bases stayed unmatched. This CDR3 has 16 residues.

This chain links TRBV27 with TRBJ2-6, with 7 positions matching TRBD2. With V trimmed by 3 bases and J by 0 bases, 11 bases remained unmatched. The germline CDR1 and CDR2 sequences are MNHEY and SMNVEV (reference sequence). This CDR3 region has 19 residues. Here the CDR3 reads CASSFLLGGYPSGANVLTF. The DNA for the CDR3 is TGTGCCAGCAGTTTCCTCCTCGGGGGGTACCCCTCTGGGGCCAACGTCCTGACTTTC.

The rearrangement links TRBV7-2 to TRBJ1-1; 9 positions agree with TRBD1. The CDR3 consists of 18 residues. After removal of 7 bases from V and 1 base from J, the junction contained 16 bases not matched to a gene. Germline assignment: CDR1 SGHTA and CDR2 FQGNSA. The CDR3 protein is CASTTMAPGQGKNTEAFF. Here the CDR3 DNA reads TGTGCCAGCACCACGATGGCCCCGGGACAGGGCAAGAACACTGAAGCTTTCTTT.

A few counts support this clone. V gene TRBV5-4 combines with J gene TRBJ2-7; 9 bases line up with TRBD1. CDR1 and CDR2 (germline): SGHNT, YYREEE (reference sequence). J gave up 0 bases and V 3 bases, and 4 bases lay outside the gene matches. The CDR3 consists of 15 residues. The CDR3 protein is CASSSRTGVSYEQYF. The CDR3, as DNA: TGTGCCAGCAGCTCCCGGACAGGGGTCTCCTACGAGCAGTACTTC.

This clone was picked up a small number of times. The chain employs TRBV4-1 and TRBJ1-6, with TRBD1 as a possible D gene (5 bases). V gave up 4 bases and J gave up 1 base, with 17 bases separating them. The germline CDR1 and CDR2 sequences are MGHRA and YSYEKL. This CDR3 is 18 amino acids long. The CDR3: CASSRPGNPRSYNSPLHF. The CDR3 DNA reads as TGCGCCAGCAGCCGCCCAGGGAATCCAAGGTCCTATAATTCACCCCTCCACTTT.

The CDR3 DNA reads TGTGCCAGCAGCCGGCGAGCGGGAGCCTACTACAATGAGCAGTTCTTC. Encoded protein: CASSRRAGAYYNEQFF. The genes are TRBV7-9 and TRBJ2-1; TRBD2 agrees at 8 bases. CDR3 length: 16 residues. Germline assignment: CDR1 SEHNR and CDR2 FQNEAQ (reference sequence). The trim removed 5 bases at V and 3 bases at J, leaving 9 bases unmatched.

The V call is TRBV19, the J call TRBJ1-2, with 7 bases that match TRBD1. V trimming: 7 bases; J trimming: 5 bases; junction bases outside the gene matches: 10. The CDR3 contains 14 residues. The germline V gene encodes CDR1 LNHDA and CDR2 SQIVND (reference sequence). This chain's CDR3 is CASTQGVRGYGYTF. Here the CDR3 DNA reads TGTGCCAGTACCCAGGGGGTGAGGGGGTATGGCTACACCTTC.

J is TRBJ1-3 and V is TRBV5-4; a weak D match, TRBD1 (5 bases). The V end was cut by 4 bases, the J end by 4 bases, with 18 bases between. The CDR3 length is 16 residues. CDR1 SGHNT and CDR2 YYREEE come from the germline V gene (reference sequence). CDR3 DNA sequence: TGTGCCAGCAGCCTCGGGACTTCGGGGGTGGGAAACACCATATATTTT. It encodes CASSLGTSGVGNTIYF.

The CDR3 protein is CASSLALGGGAGETQYF. The CDR3, as DNA: TGTGCCAGCAGCTTAGCGCTCGGCGGGGGGGCCGGGGAGACCCAGTACTTC. The rearrangement links TRBV7-9 to TRBJ2-5; 9 positions match TRBD2. The CDR3 loop spans 17 amino acids. With V trimmed by 0 bases and J by 5 bases, 10 bases remained unmatched. CDR1 SEHNR and CDR2 FQNEAQ come from the germline V gene (reference sequence).

V gene TRBV4-3 combines with J gene TRBJ2-1; 8 bases are a match to TRBD2. CDR1 and CDR2 (germline): LGHNA, YSLEER. V shed 6 bases and J 6 bases; nucleotides not matched to a gene: 7. This CDR3 region has 14 residues. DNA of the CDR3: TGCGCCAGCAGGGACGGACTAGCAGTCAATGAGCAGTTCTTC. Amino acids: CASRDGLAVNEQFF.